The clone carrying this T cell receptor (beta chain) appeared once. Its antigen is as yet unknown. V was clipped by 0 bases and J by 8 bases, with 8 bases between them. Germline V lookup: CDR1 SEHNR, CDR2 FQNEAQ (reference sequence). The CDR3 is 14 residues long. The record originates from a study of T cell responses to AZD1222 COVID-19 vaccine. Study-level background: Second doses were pooled across both intervals (about 4 or about 12 weeks). Overall study findings and caveats: Nearly half of unique spike-specific TCRs reportedly avoided B.1.351 and B.1.1.7 mutated regions. Among the donors, most were white British and more were female, and clonal diversity was possibly underestimated. At baseline, just five to seven AZD1222 recipients tested seropositive.

Measured with immunoSEQ multiplex PCR; TCRdb has only the in-frame clones, and not every one. The table has 110,000 or so clones, roughly nine tenths seen once. This receptor was obtained from an adult in good health. The chain combines TRBV7-9 with TRBJ1-6; D possibly corresponds to TRBD1 (5 bases). The sequencing used peripheral blood, collected on day 0 of AZD1222 vaccination. CDR3 loop: CASSLAGDYSPLHF. In nucleotides, the CDR3 is TGTGCCAGCAGCTTAGCGGGGGACTATTCACCCCTCCACTTT.